This T cell receptor (beta chain) was recovered during a study of blood T cell repertoires in COVID-19. Background on the study: The United States, Italy and Spain were the sources of the acute and convalescent COVID-19 samples. In each case, the material was cDNA or gDNA derived from T cells, B-cell-depleted T cells, or PBMCs.

Seattle cases were enrolled at active infection and followed longitudinally. In the source study's methods: Cell counts per sample came from amplifying reference gene primers. Generated by immunoSEQ multiplex PCR, the TCRdb table keeps only in-frame clones and is missing some. V and J calls and clone size come straight from that table; D and trimming were deduced from the DNA. This sample has about 220,000 clones, with roughly 85% found just once. Germline lookup yields CDR1 ENHRY and CDR2 SYGVKD. The trim removed 6 bases at V and 3 bases at J, leaving 6 bases unmatched. CDR3 length equals 14 residues.

The specimen was peripheral blood. The rearrangement links TRBV10-3 to TRBJ2-3; TRBD1 matches 7 bases. This sequence was found in a woman in her seventies with COVID-19, enrolled during active disease. CDR3 nucleotide sequence: TGTGCCATCAGACTAGGGGGCTTTACAGATACGCAGTATTTT. It translates to CAIRLGGFTDTQYF.